This TCR beta chain was retrieved from a study of patients and donors after allogeneic stem cell transplantation (dated by TCRdb to 2019 to 2021). Concerning this clonotype itself: No antigen is known for it. No base-level quality is on record; no much larger clone is a single base apart.

The library relied on RT-PCR. The data were produced on a NextSeq 550. TCRdb's own reprocessing of the public reads used fastp at Q25 and MiXCR and kept productive beta chains. Every distinct CDR3 protein forms one entry, paired with its most common genes and DNA. This sample lists 20,000 or so distinct CDR3 sequences; 4.5% to 5% were detected once. Together, the top ten hold approximately 39% of the sample. The TCR was taken from a human donor who was either an allogeneic HSCT recipient or a stem cell or donor lymphocyte infusion donor (not recorded which). It is not recorded whose cells these are; they may come from a transplant donor. The sample comprised blood, either unsorted or a sorted T cell fraction (not recorded which).

The DNA sequence is given as TGTGCCAGCGCCAACACGGGGGGTAACTATGGCTACACCTTC. Its protein product is CASANTGGNYGYTF. The chain links TRBV28 with TRBJ1-2, with TRBD1 as a weak D call on 5 bases. From the cysteine through the phenylalanine, the CDR3 covers 14 amino acids. The CDR3 DNA has 42 bases and is translated from base 1. CDR1 and CDR2 (MDHEN, SYDVKM) derive from the germline V gene. V is cut by 8 bases and J by 1 base, and the space between the germline ends is 14 bases.